One sample yielded the 10 T cell receptor beta chains listed below, sequenced in a study of cytotoxic CD8 clonotypes in ibrutinib-treated CLL. The method was immunoSEQ multiplex PCR; TCRdb's version includes in-frame clones alone and lacks a portion of them. The sample records around 330,000 clones, about 64% being singletons. The sample consisted of PBMCs, taken after 36 months of ibrutinib treatment. The source of these receptors is a human donor with chronic lymphocytic leukemia.

This clone has a handful of counts. The genes are TRBV4-1 and TRBJ1-5; D not certain. V was shortened by 0 bases and J by 4 bases, with 10 bases between the two germline ends. The CDR3 has 15 residues. Germline CDR1 MGHRA, CDR2 YSYEKL. The CDR3 protein is CASSQEKGLNQPQHF. Written as DNA, the CDR3 is TGCGCCAGCAGCCAAGAAAAGGGTTTGAATCAGCCCCAGCATTTT.

The V call is TRBV2, the J call TRBJ2-6, with D possibly matching TRBD1 (6 bases). Trimming cost V 7 bases and J 2 bases, with 18 bases left between them. The germline gives CDR1 SNHLY, CDR2 FYNNEI. This CDR3 is built from 17 residues. DNA for the CDR3: TGTGCCAGCACGTCTTTTACAGGGATTGCTGGGGCCAACGTCCTGACTTTC. Encoded protein: CASTSFTGIAGANVLTF.

The chain recombines TRBV28 with TRBJ1-1; TRBD1 aligns across 7 bases. CDR1 and CDR2 from the germline V gene are MDHEN and SYDVKM. The CDR3 has 17 residues. The V gene end was trimmed by 1 base and the J gene end by 2 bases; junction bases not matched to a gene: 10. The CDR3 DNA sequence: TGTGCCAGCAGTTTATCTCTTACGGGACAGACAAACACTGAAGCTTTCTTT. Its protein is CASSLSLTGQTNTEAFF.

The chain uses TRBV7-2 and TRBJ2-7, with 8 bases fitting TRBD1. Trimming took 5 bases from V and 5 from J; bases not matched to a gene: 2. The germline V gene encodes CDR1 SGHTA and CDR2 FQGNSA. CDR3 length: 12 amino acids. CDR3 loop: CASSMDRDEQYF. CDR3 in DNA: TGTGCCAGCAGCATGGACAGGGACGAGCAGTACTTC.

The CDR3 loop reads CASSISGYSNQPQHF. The DNA for the CDR3 is TGTGCCAGTAGTATATCGGGTTATAGCAATCAGCCCCAGCATTTT. The genes are TRBV19 and TRBJ1-5; D gene ambiguous. Germline V CDR1 and CDR2: LNHDA, SQIVND (reference sequence). The CDR3 is 15 amino acids. V was shortened by 2 bases and J by 0 bases, with 8 bases between the two germline ends.

The chain recombines TRBV15 with TRBJ2-7; 7 positions agree with TRBD2. Germline assignment: CDR1 LNHNV and CDR2 YYDKDF (reference sequence). V dropped 0 bases and J dropped 3; count of bases not matched to a gene: 5. This CDR3 region has 15 residues. The CDR3 DNA follows: TGTGCCACCAGCAGAGATCAGGCTAGCGGCTACGAGCAGTACTTC. Protein product: CATSRDQASGYEQYF.

J is TRBJ1-6 and V is TRBV27; D is perhaps TRBD1 (6 bases). Germline lookup yields CDR1 MNHEY and CDR2 SMNVEV (reference sequence). The CDR3 sequence is 13 residues long. Trimming pared 8 bases from V and 9 bases from J, leaving 14 bases between. This CDR3 is CASGTTGISPLHF. In DNA form, the CDR3 reads TGTGCCAGCGGAACTACAGGGATTTCACCCCTCCACTTT.

This clone was seen just once. The chain uses TRBV18 and TRBJ1-1; D not certain. Per the germline V gene, CDR1 is KGHSH and CDR2 is LQKENI. CDR3 length: 12 amino acids. Trimming removed 3 bases at V and 7 bases at J, with 9 bases between. The CDR3 DNA sequence: TGTGCCAGCTCACCCCAGACGAGTGAAGCTTTCTTT. Its translation: CASSPQTSEAFF.

The chain combines TRBV2 with TRBJ2-3; weak D call: TRBD2 (6 bases). V was trimmed by 6 bases and J by 6 bases, leaving 10 bases between them. This CDR3 has 12 amino acids. The germline gives CDR1 SNHLY, CDR2 FYNNEI. Here the CDR3 reads CASRSAGDTQYF. The DNA of the CDR3 is TGTGCCAGCAGGAGTGCGGGGGATACGCAGTATTTT.

The CDR3 sequence is CASSGGGQNTDTQYF. DNA for the CDR3: TGTGCCAGCAGCGGTGGGGGACAGAACACAGATACGCAGTATTTT. The rearrangement uses TRBV11-2 and TRBJ2-3; 7 bases agree with TRBD1. CDR3 size: 15 residues. Germline V gives CDR1 SGHAT, CDR2 FQNNGV. V gave up 5 bases and J gave up 2 bases; unmatched junction bases: 7. Full variable domain (rest looked up from reference TRBV11-2 and TRBJ2-3): EAGVAQSPRYKIIEKRQSVAFWCNPISGHATLYWYQQILGQGPKLLIQFQNNGVVDDSQLPKDRFSAERLKGVDSTLKIQPAKLEDSAVYLCASSGGGQNTDTQYFGPGTRLTVL.